The present TCR beta chain was sequenced within a study of cytomegalovirus exposure and HLA in healthy donors. CDR1 and CDR2 from the germline V gene are SGHAT and FQDESV (reference sequence). CDR3 length: 13 residues. V lost 5 bases, J lost 5 bases, and 12 bases lay in between. PCR used 60 Vbeta primers and 13 Jbeta primers. Sequenced by immunoSEQ multiplex PCR; TCRdb stores in-frame clones only, minus some. The table records roughly 170,000 clones, around 80% of them present only once. Sequenced input: PBMCs. The clonotype comes from a female donor in good health and CMV-seronegative. This chain connects TRBV11-1 to TRBJ2-5, with a tentative D call TRBD2 (6 bases). The CDR3 region is CASSRSRGETQYF. The CDR3 DNA reads as TGTGCCAGCAGCAGGTCCCGGGGGGAGACCCAGTACTTC.